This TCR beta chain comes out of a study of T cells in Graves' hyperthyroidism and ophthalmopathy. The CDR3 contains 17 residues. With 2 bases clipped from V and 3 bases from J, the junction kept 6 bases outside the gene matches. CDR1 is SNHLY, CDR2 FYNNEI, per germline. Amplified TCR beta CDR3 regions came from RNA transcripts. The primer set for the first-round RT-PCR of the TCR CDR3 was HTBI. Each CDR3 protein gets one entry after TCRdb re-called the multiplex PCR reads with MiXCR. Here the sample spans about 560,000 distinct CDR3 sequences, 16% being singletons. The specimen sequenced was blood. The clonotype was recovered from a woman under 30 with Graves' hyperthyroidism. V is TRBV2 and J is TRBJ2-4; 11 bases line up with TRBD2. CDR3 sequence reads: CASSEKGLAVGKNIQYF. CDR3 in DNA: TGTGCCAGCAGTGAAAAGGGACTAGCGGTGGGCAAAAACATTCAGTACTTC. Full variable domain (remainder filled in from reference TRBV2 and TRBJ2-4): EPEVTQTPSHQVTQMGQEVILRCVPISNHLYFYWYRQILGQKVEFLVSFYNNEISEKSEIFDDQFSVERPDGSNFTLKIRSTKLEDSAMYFCASSEKGLAVGKNIQYFGAGTRLSVL.